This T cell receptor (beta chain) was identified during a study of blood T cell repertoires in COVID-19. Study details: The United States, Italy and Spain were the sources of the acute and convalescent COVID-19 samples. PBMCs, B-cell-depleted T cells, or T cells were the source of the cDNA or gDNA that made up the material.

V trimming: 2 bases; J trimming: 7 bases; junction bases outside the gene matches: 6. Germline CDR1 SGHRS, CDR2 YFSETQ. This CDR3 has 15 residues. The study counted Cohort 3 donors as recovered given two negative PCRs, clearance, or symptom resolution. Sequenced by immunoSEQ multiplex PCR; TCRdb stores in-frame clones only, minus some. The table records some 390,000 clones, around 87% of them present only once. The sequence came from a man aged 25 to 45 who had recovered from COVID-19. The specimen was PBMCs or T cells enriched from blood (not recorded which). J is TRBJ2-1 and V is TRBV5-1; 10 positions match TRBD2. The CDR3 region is CASSFASGGPNEQFF. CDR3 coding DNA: TGCGCCAGCAGCTTTGCTAGCGGGGGCCCTAATGAGCAGTTCTTC.